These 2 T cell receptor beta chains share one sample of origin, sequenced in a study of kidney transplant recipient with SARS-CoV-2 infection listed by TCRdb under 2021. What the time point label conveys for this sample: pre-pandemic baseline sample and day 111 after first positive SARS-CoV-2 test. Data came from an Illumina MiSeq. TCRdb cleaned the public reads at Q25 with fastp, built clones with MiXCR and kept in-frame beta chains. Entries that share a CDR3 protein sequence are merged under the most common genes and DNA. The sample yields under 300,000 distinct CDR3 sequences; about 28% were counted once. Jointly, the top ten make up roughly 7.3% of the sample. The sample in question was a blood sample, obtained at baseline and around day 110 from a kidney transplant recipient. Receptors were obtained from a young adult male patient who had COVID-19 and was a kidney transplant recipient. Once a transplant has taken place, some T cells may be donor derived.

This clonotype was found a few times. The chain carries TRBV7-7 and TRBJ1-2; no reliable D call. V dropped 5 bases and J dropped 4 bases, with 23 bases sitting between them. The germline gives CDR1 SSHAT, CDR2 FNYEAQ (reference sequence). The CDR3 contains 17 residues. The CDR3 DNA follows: TGTGCCAGCAGCAAACTTAATAAGTGCCGAAAGACCTATGGCTACACCTTC. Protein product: CASSKLNKCRKTYGYTF.

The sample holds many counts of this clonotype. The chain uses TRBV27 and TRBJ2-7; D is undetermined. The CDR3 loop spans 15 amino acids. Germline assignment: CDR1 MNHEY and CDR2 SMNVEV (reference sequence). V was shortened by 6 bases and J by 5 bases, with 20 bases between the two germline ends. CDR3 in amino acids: CASSALGLFVDEQYF. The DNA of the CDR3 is TGTGCCAGCAGCGCCCTTGGGCTCTTCGTGGACGAGCAGTACTTC.